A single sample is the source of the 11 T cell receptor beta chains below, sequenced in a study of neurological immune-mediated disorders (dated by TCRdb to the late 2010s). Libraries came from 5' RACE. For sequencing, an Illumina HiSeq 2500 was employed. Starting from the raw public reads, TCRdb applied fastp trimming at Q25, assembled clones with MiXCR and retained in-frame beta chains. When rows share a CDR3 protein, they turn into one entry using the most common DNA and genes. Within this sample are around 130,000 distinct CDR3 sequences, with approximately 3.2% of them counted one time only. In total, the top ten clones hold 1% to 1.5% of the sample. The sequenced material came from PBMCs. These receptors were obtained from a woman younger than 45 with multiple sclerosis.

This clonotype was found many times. The CDR3 DNA sequence: TGTGCCAGCAGTACCCCCGGTAGCGGCACCTACGAGCAGTACTTC. It specifies CASSTPGSGTYEQYF. The rearrangement joins TRBV27 to TRBJ2-7, with D possibly TRBD2 on 6 matching bases. The V gene's germline CDR1 is MNHEY and CDR2 SMNVEV (reference sequence). V lost 5 bases to trimming and J lost 2 bases, with 16 bases between them. The CDR3 is made up of 15 amino acids.

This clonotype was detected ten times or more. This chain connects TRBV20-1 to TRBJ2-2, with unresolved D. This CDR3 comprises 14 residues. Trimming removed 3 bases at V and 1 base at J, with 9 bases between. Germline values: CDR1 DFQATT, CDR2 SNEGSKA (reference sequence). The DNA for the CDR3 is TGCAGTGCTAGGACACTATGGAACACCGGGGAGCTGTTTTTT. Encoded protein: CSARTLWNTGELFF.

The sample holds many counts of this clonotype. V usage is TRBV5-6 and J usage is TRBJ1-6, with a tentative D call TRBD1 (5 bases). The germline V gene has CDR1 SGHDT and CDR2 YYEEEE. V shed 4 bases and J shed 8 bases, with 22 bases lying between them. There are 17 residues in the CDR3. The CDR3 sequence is CASSPRRRGTGDSPLHF. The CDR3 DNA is TGTGCCAGCAGCCCAAGACGACGGGGGACGGGGGATTCACCCCTCCACTTT.

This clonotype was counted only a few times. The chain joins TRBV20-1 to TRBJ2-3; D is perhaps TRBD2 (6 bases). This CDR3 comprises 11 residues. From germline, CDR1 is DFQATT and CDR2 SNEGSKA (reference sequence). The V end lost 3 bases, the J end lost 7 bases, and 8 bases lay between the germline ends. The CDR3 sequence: CSAREGNTQYF. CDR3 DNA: TGCAGTGCTAGGGAGGGAAATACGCAGTATTTT.

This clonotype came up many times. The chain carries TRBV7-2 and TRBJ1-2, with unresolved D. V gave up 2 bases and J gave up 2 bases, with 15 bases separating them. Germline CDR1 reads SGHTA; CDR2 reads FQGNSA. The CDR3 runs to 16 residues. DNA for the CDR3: TGTGCCAGCAGCTTAATTTCCAGGCGGAAGAACTATGGCTACACCTTC. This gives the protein CASSLISRRKNYGYTF.

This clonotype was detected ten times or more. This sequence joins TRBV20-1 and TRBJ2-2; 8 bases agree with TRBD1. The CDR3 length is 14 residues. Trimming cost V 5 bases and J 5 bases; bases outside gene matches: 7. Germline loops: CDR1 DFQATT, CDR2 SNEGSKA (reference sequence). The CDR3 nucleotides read TGCAGTGCTGCGGACAGGGCGAGAACCGGGGAGCTGTTTTTT. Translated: CSAADRARTGELFF.

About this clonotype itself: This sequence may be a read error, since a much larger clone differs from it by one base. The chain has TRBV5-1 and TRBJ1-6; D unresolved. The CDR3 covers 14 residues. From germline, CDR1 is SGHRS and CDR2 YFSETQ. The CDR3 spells CVSSLGSLNSPLHF. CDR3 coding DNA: TGCGTCAGCAGCTTGGGTTCCCTGAATTCACCCCTCCACTTT. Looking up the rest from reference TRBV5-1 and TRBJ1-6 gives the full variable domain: KAGVTQTPRYLIKTRGQQVTLSCSPISGHRSVSWYQQTPGQGLQFLFEYFSETQRNKGNFPGRFSGRQFSNSRSEMNVSTLELGDSALYLCVSSLGSLNSPLHFGNGTRLTVT.

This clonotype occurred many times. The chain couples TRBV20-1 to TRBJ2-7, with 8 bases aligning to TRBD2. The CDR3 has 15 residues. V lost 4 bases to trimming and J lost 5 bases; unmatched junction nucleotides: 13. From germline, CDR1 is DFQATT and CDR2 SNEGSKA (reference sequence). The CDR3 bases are TGCAGTGCTACGCGACGGGCGGGGGGCAATGACGAGCAGTACTTC. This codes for CSATRRAGGNDEQYF.

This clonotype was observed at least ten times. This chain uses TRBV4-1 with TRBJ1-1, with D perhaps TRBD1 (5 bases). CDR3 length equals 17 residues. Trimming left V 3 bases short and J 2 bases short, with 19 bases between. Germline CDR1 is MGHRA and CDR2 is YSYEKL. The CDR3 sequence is CASSHGGAGIYNTEAFF. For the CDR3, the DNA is TGCGCCAGCAGCCACGGCGGGGCAGGGATTTACAACACTGAAGCTTTCTTT.

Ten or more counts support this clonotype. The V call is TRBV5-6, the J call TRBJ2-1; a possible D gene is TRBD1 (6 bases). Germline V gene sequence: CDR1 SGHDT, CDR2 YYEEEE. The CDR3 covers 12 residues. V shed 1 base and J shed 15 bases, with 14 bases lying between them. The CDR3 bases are TGTGCCAGCAGCTTGACAGGGCGGGTTCGGTTCTTC. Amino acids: CASSLTGRVRFF.

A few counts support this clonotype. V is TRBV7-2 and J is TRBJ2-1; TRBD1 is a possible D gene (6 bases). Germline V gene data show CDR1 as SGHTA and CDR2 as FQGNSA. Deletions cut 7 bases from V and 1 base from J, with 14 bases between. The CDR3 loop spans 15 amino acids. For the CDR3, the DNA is TGTGCCAGCAACCCGCTAGGGGGATCCTACAATGAGCAGTTCTTC. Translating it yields CASNPLGGSYNEQFF.